This TCR beta chain appears in the sequencing data of a study of T cell responses to AZD1222 COVID-19 vaccine. Study-level findings and limits: Donors skewed white British and female; clonal diversity was possibly underestimated. CD4 TCRs associated with vaccination spanned spike, dominating at 160-218 and 743-854.

On this clone: Its antigen is undetermined.

Trimming took off 0 bases at V and 4 bases at J, with 13 bases between the two ends. Germline-derived CDR1 and CDR2 are SGHRS and YFSETQ. This CDR3 contains 15 residues. TCRdb's copy holds only in-frame clones and misses some; the assay was immunoSEQ multiplex PCR. The sample holds 200,000 or so clones, 85% to 95% seen once. Sample: peripheral blood, taken on day 0 of MenACWY control vaccination. This chain links TRBV5-1 with TRBJ2-5, with no clear D. The clonotype comes from an adult in good health. CDR3 DNA: TGCGCCAGCAGCTTGGAAGTAGCCCCAGGAGAGACCCAGTACTTC. Its protein product is CASSLEVAPGETQYF.